These 5 T cell receptor beta chains were all obtained from the same sample, sequenced in a study of shared clonotypes between healthy human individuals. Assay used: immunoSEQ multiplex PCR; TCRdb lists only in-frame clones, some missing. The sample holds millions of clones, approximately 92% seen once. The sequenced sample was naive CD4+ T cells sorted from blood. Documented subset: CD45RA+ positively selected. The receptors were gathered from a man aged 18-30 years in good health.

The V and J genes are TRBV10-3 and TRBJ2-1; 7 nucleotides agree with TRBD2. The V gene's germline CDR1 is ENHRY and CDR2 SYGVKD. With 3 bases clipped from V and 6 bases from J, the junction kept 8 bases outside the gene matches. CDR3 length equals 15 residues. CDR3 coding DNA: TGTGCCATCAGTGACCGCGGGGGAGTTCGCAATGAGCAGTTCTTC. It translates to CAISDRGGVRNEQFF.

The genes are TRBV7-2 and TRBJ1-5; D is uncertain. The V gene's germline CDR1 is SGHTA and CDR2 FQGNSA. The V end was cut by 1 base, the J end by 4 bases, with 11 bases between. The CDR3 spans 15 residues. DNA for the CDR3: TGTGCCAGCAGCTTAGGCACTACTGGGAATCAGCCCCAGCATTTT. Its translation is CASSLGTTGNQPQHF.

This sequence joins TRBV11-2 and TRBJ1-5, with D possibly matching TRBD1 (6 bases). The ends were cut back, 4 bases at V and 7 bases at J, with 11 bases in the middle. Per germline, CDR1 SGHAT and CDR2 FQNNGV. There are 13 residues in the CDR3. The CDR3 is CASSSGVRQPQHF. CDR3 coding DNA: TGTGCCAGCAGCTCAGGGGTCCGGCAGCCCCAGCATTTT.

The J gene is TRBJ2-2, the V gene TRBV9, with 10 bases matching TRBD1. Per germline, CDR1 SGDLS and CDR2 YYNGEE. The length of the CDR3 is 15 residues. V lost 4 bases to trimming and J lost 6 bases; unmatched junction nucleotides: 6. For the CDR3, the DNA is TGTGCCAGCAGCCCCGTGGACAGGGGGGCCGGGGAGCTGTTTTTT. It codes for CASSPVDRGAGELFF. Full variable domain (missing parts from reference TRBV9 and TRBJ2-2): DSGVTQTPKHLITATGQRVTLRCSPRSGDLSVYWYQQSLDQGLQFLIQYYNGEERAKGNILERFSAQQFPDLHSELNLSSLELGDSALYFCASSPVDRGAGELFFGEGSRLTVL.

This sequence joins TRBV9 and TRBJ2-5, with TRBD2 matching 9 bases. The CDR3 spans 15 residues. Per the germline V gene, CDR1 is SGDLS and CDR2 is YYNGEE. With V trimmed by 3 bases and J by 5 bases, 8 bases remained unmatched. CDR3 region: CASSEAGGPFETQYF. The CDR3 bases are TGTGCCAGCAGCGAGGCGGGGGGGCCCTTCGAGACCCAGTACTTC.